The present TCR beta chain was sequenced within a study of blood T cell repertoires in COVID-19. Study-level information: Nucleic acid was either cDNA or gDNA, and it came from T cells, B-cell-depleted T cells, or PBMCs.

In the original processing: Quantification of nucleated cells was approximated via reference gene primer amplification. Sequenced by immunoSEQ multiplex PCR; TCRdb stores in-frame clones only, minus some. For V, J and clone size, that table is used; D and trimming come from the DNA. This table holds about 72,000 clones, 80% to 90% found once. V gave up 5 bases and J gave up 4 bases, with 17 bases separating them. The CDR3 contains 15 residues. From germline, CDR1 is SEHNR and CDR2 FQNEAQ (reference sequence). The V and J genes are TRBV7-9 and TRBJ1-2; tentative D call: TRBD1 (5 bases). The clonotype was recovered from a young man with acute or convalescent COVID-19. Sequencing input: peripheral blood. The CDR3 sequence is CASSRSGEGRYGYTF. The CDR3 nucleotides read TGTGCCAGCAGCCGTTCCGGGGAGGGACGCTATGGCTACACCTTC.